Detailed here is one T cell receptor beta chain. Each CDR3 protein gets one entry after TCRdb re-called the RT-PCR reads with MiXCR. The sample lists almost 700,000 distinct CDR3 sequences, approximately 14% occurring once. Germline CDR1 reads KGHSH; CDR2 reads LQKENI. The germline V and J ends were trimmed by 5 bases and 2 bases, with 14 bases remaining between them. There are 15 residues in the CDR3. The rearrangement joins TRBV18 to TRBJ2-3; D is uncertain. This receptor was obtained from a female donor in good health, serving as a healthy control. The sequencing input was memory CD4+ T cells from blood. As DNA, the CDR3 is TGTGCCAGCTCATCAATAGCAGGTGTCACAGATACGCAGTATTTT. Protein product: CASSSIAGVTDTQYF.